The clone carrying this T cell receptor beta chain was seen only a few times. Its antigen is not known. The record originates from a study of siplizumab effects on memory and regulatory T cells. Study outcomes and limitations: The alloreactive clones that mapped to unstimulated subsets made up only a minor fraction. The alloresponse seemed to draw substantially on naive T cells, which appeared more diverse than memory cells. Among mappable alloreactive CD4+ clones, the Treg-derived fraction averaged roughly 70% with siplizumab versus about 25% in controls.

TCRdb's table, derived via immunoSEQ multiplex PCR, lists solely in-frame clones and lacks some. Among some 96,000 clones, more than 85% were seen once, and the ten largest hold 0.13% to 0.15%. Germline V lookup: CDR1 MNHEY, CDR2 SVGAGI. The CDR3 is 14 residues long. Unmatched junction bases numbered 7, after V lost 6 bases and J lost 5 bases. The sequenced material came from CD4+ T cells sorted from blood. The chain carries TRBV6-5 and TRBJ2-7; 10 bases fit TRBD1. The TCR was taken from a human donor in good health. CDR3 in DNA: TGTGCCAGCAGGAGAGGGACAGGGGTTAACGAGCAGTACTTC. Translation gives CASRRGTGVNEQYF.